This T cell receptor beta chain was sequenced in a study of T-cell reconstitution after alpha-beta-depleted transplantation in children. The authors prepared the TCRbeta library with unique molecular identifiers. From the PCR reads, TCRdb called clonotypes with MiXCR, one entry per CDR3 protein. The data contain around 380,000 distinct CDR3 sequences, roughly 10% of them singletons. The material sequenced was PBMCs from the stem cell graft donor, taken from the stem cell graft. The TCR originated in a human donor who donated a stem cell graft to a child with acute myeloid leukemia.

The CDR3 here is CAWKVQGQETQYF. CDR3 DNA: TGTGCCTGGAAGGTTCAGGGACAAGAGACCCAGTACTTC. The V gene is TRBV30, the J gene TRBJ2-5, with D perhaps matching TRBD1 (5 bases). The CDR3 is made up of 13 amino acids. Between the trimmed V and J ends, which lost 4 bases and 2 bases, there was a span of 11 bases. The germline CDR1 and CDR2 sequences are GTSNPN and SVGIG (reference sequence). Filled out from reference TRBV30 and TRBJ2-5, the complete variable domain reads SQTIHQWPATLVQPVGSPLSLECTVEGTSNPNLYWYRQAAGRGLQLLFYSVGIGQISSEVPQNLSASRPQDRQFILSSKKLLLSDSGFYLCAWKVQGQETQYFGPGTRLLVL.